This section outlines one TCR beta chain sequence together with its context. As yet, its antigen is unknown. The data derive from a study of OX40 agonist ivuxolimab in advanced cancers. Clones were read by immunoSEQ multiplex PCR, and TCRdb kept only the in-frame ones, dropping some. Of about 69,000 clones in the sample, 85% were seen once. The germline V gene has CDR1 SGDLS and CDR2 YYNGEE. Trimming removed 0 bases from V and 4 bases from J, with 17 bases in between. There are 17 residues in the CDR3. Study observations and caveats: By week 6 at 0.1 to 3.0 mg/kg, blood CD4+ and CD8+ T cells had expanded clonally.

The chain has TRBV9 and TRBJ1-3; D unresolved. This TCR was recovered from an adult with an advanced solid tumor such as melanoma, head and neck, liver or kidney cancer. Sequencing used CD4+ or CD8+ T cells sorted from blood, obtained in a trial of the OX40 agonist ivuxolimab. CDR3 sequence reads: CASSVAPISRSGNTIYF. CDR3 bases: TGTGCCAGCAGCGTAGCCCCGATCTCAAGGTCCGGAAACACCATATATTTT.